The T cell receptor beta chain described here comes from a study of shared clonotypes between healthy human individuals. Germline values: CDR1 SEHNR, CDR2 FQNEAQ (reference sequence). Trimming shortened V by 5 bases and J by 5 bases, and 16 bases separated the two germline ends. CDR3 length: 15 amino acids. Only in-frame clones appear in the TCRdb table, and some are missing; sequencing was by immunoSEQ multiplex PCR. Of about 2.1 million clones listed, about 93% are singletons. Only CD45RO-negative cells positively selected for CCR7 counted as naive CD8 cells, so terminally differentiated effector memory CD45RA+ cells were excluded.

The chain links TRBV7-9 to TRBJ1-3; D perhaps matches TRBD1 (6 bases). The receptor comes from a man aged 18 to 30 in good health. Some clones in this sample may be carry-over from other donors' samples. The sample consisted of naive CD8+ T cells from PBMCs. The DNA of the CDR3 is TGTGCCAGCAGCCCACCCGGGACACCGCGAAACACCATATATTTT. This gives the protein CASSPPGTPRNTIYF. The full variable domain, rest sourced from reference TRBV7-9 and TRBJ1-3, is DTGVSQNPRHKITKRGQNVTFRCDPISEHNRLYWYRQTLGQGPEFLTYFQNEAQLEKSRLLSDRFSAERPKGSFSTLEIQRTEQGDSAMYLCASSPPGTPRNTIYFGEGSWLTVV.